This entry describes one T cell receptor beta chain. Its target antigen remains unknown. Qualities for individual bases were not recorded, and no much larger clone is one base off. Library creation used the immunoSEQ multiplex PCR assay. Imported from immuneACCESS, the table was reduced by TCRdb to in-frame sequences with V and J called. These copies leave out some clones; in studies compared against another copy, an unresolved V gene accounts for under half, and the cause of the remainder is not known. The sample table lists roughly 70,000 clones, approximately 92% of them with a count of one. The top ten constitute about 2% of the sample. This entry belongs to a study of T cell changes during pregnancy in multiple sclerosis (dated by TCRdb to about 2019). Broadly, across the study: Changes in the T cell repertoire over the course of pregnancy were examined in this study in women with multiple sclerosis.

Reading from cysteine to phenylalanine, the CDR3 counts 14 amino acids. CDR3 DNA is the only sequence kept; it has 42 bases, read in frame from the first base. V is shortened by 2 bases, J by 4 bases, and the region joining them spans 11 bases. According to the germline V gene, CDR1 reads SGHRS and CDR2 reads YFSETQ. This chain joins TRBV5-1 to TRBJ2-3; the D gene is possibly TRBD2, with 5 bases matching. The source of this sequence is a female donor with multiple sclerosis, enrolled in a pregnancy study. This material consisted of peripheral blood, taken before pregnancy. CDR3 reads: CASSFRETPDTQYF. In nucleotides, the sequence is TGCGCCAGCAGCTTTAGGGAGACGCCAGATACGCAGTATTTT.